Below are 25 T cell receptor beta chains sequenced from a single sample in a study of beta chain features in type 1 diabetes. Every isolated RNA sample was fully reverse transcribed, so sequencing captured expressed TCRB transcripts. The table came from immunoSEQ multiplex PCR; TCRdb's copy has only in-frame clones and leaves some out. Altogether fewer than 350,000 clones are present, about 8.5% being singletons, with the ten largest covering 0.9% to 1.2%. The sequencing input was central memory CD4+ T cells from blood. Receptors were obtained from a woman between 18 and 30 years old in good health.

The chain carries TRBV28 and TRBJ1-1; 7 positions agree with TRBD1. Germline V gene lookup returns CDR1 MDHEN and CDR2 SYDVKM. V was clipped by 6 bases and J by 1 base; unmatched bases: 5. The CDR3 runs 14 residues. CDR3 sequence: CASSLGTANTEAFF. In nucleotides, the CDR3 is TGTGCCAGCAGCTTAGGGACAGCGAACACTGAAGCTTTCTTT.

This clone was seen a few times. The chain uses TRBV30 and TRBJ1-3; D call uncertain. Germline lookup yields CDR1 GTSNPN and CDR2 SVGIG (reference sequence). The V end lost 0 bases, the J end lost 5 bases, and 8 bases lay between the germline ends. This CDR3 has 13 amino acids. The CDR3: CAWSVSGRNTIYF. The CDR3, as DNA: TGTGCCTGGAGTGTATCGGGGAGAAACACCATATATTTT.

V usage is TRBV6-1 and J usage is TRBJ2-1, with 7 bases identical to TRBD1. The V segment lost 5 bases and the J segment 4 bases; nucleotides outside the gene matches: 8. The length of the CDR3 is 15 residues. The germline V gene encodes CDR1 MNHNS and CDR2 SASEGT. CDR3 bases: TGTGCCAGCAGTAAGGGACAGTTTATTTACAATGAGCAGTTCTTC. Amino acid sequence: CASSKGQFIYNEQFF.

The chain employs TRBV15 and TRBJ1-2, with D tentatively TRBD1 (5 bases). Germline V CDR1 and CDR2: LNHNV, YYDKDF (reference sequence). The germline V and J ends were trimmed by 3 bases and 4 bases, with 15 bases remaining between them. The CDR3 has 15 residues. The CDR3 loop is CATSSPGTAIYGYTF. In nucleotides, the CDR3 is TGTGCCACCAGCAGCCCCGGGACCGCCATCTATGGCTACACCTTC.

This clone was detected a few times. The gene calls are TRBV7-2 and TRBJ2-7, with D unresolved. This CDR3 spans 15 amino acids. Between the trimmed V and J ends, which lost 1 base and 0 bases, there was a span of 10 bases. Germline assignment: CDR1 SGHTA and CDR2 FQGNSA. DNA of the CDR3: TGTGCCAGCAGCTTAGTTCATGGCAGCTCCTACGAGCAGTACTTC. It is translated as CASSLVHGSSYEQYF.

Comments on this clone: This sample also contains other DNA sequences that code for the same CDR3. The rearrangement joins TRBV7-9 to TRBJ2-2; D unclear. This CDR3 region has 15 residues. V lost 1 base and J lost 2, with 8 bases in between. Germline loops: CDR1 SEHNR, CDR2 FQNEAQ (reference sequence). The chain's CDR3 is CASSLGLANTGELFF. The DNA for the CDR3 is TGTGCCAGCAGCTTAGGCCTGGCAAACACCGGGGAGCTGTTTTTT.

The chain joins TRBV7-9 to TRBJ1-2; a possible D gene is TRBD1 (5 bases). CDR1 and CDR2 (germline): SEHNR, FQNEAQ (reference sequence). The CDR3 loop spans 13 amino acids. V lost 1 base to trimming and J lost 6 bases, with 9 bases between them. CDR3 nucleotide sequence: TGTGCCAGCAGCTTAGTCGGGGCCGATGGCTACACCTTC. It codes for CASSLVGADGYTF.

The table lists this clone with a few counts. For the CDR3, the DNA is TGTGCCAGCAGCTTATTCATCCGGACTAGCGGACGAAACAATGAGCAGTTCTTC. As protein: CASSLFIRTSGRNNEQFF. The rearrangement links TRBV13 to TRBJ2-1; 10 bases are shared with TRBD2. CDR1 is PRHDT, CDR2 FYEKMQ, per germline (reference sequence). The CDR3 extends over 18 amino acids. The V segment lost 2 bases and the J segment 5 bases; nucleotides outside the gene matches: 12.

V gene TRBV2 combines with J gene TRBJ1-1, with D unclear. CDR1 and CDR2 from the germline V gene are SNHLY and FYNNEI. This CDR3 has 15 residues. V lost 6 bases and J 1 base, leaving 15 bases between the germline ends. CDR3: CASREDLHGNTEAFF. In nucleotides, the CDR3 is TGTGCCAGCAGGGAGGACCTTCACGGGAACACTGAAGCTTTCTTT. Combining the CDR3 with reference TRBV2 and TRBJ1-1 gives the whole variable domain EPEVTQTPSHQVTQMGQEVILRCVPISNHLYFYWYRQILGQKVEFLVSFYNNEISEKSEIFDDQFSVERPDGSNFTLKIRSTKLEDSAMYFCASREDLHGNTEAFFGQGTRLTVV.

This clone was seen a handful of times. The chain is built from TRBV27 and TRBJ1-2; possibly TRBD1 for D (5 bases). This CDR3 region has 12 residues. V was shortened by 6 bases and J by 2 bases, with 7 bases between the two germline ends. Germline V gives CDR1 MNHEY, CDR2 SMNVEV (reference sequence). As DNA, the CDR3 is TGTGCCAGCAGGGACATAAACTATGGCTACACCTTC. Translating it yields CASRDINYGYTF.

This clone was observed many times. The chain is built from TRBV12-5 and TRBJ2-7; either TRBD1 or TRBD2 may fit D (5 bases each). The V gene's germline CDR1 is LGHNT and CDR2 FRNRAP. There are 16 residues in the CDR3. V was cut by 4 bases and J by 4 bases, with 20 bases left in between. CDR3 DNA sequence: TGTGCTAGTGGTTCCCCCCGGGGACGGTCGGCTTACGAGCAGTACGTC. This sequence encodes CASGSPRGRSAYEQYV.

The V call is TRBV4-2, the J call TRBJ2-4; 9 bases are a match to TRBD2. J gave up 1 base and V 0 bases, and 7 bases lay outside the gene matches. CDR1 is LGHNA, CDR2 YNFKEQ, per germline. The CDR3 totals 18 residues. The CDR3 loop is CASSQDLAGGPAKNIQYF. For the CDR3, the DNA is TGTGCCAGCAGCCAAGATTTGGCGGGGGGGCCTGCCAAAAACATTCAGTACTTC.

This clone was detected a few times. The chain couples TRBV10-3 to TRBJ1-5, with D possibly matching TRBD1 (6 bases). The ends were cut back, 8 bases at V and 0 bases at J, with 14 bases in the middle. The CDR3 contains 15 residues. Germline CDR1 is ENHRY and CDR2 is SYGVKD. The CDR3 is CAIGQGINSNQPQHF. Written as DNA, the CDR3 is TGTGCCATCGGGCAGGGGATTAATAGCAATCAGCCCCAGCATTTT.

This clone was counted between two and nine times. The rearrangement links TRBV10-3 to TRBJ1-5; D may be TRBD1 (6 bases). CDR1 is ENHRY and CDR2 is SYGVKD in the germline V gene. The CDR3 runs 17 residues. V was shortened by 2 bases and J by 3 bases, with 17 bases between the two germline ends. CDR3 sequence reads: CAISEHFGGRDNQPQHF. CDR3 in DNA: TGTGCCATCAGTGAGCATTTCGGGGGGCGAGACAATCAGCCCCAGCATTTT.

The gene calls are TRBV11-2 and TRBJ2-5; 7 positions match TRBD2. Germline trimming cut 3 bases from V and 5 bases from J; bases unmatched to any gene: 3. The CDR3 runs to 13 residues. Germline loops: CDR1 SGHAT, CDR2 FQNNGV. This CDR3 is CASSFAGVETQYF. The DNA for the CDR3 is TGTGCCAGCAGCTTCGCGGGAGTCGAGACCCAGTACTTC.

This clone has a handful of counts. The rearrangement links TRBV10-3 to TRBJ2-5, with TRBD1 matching 7 bases. The CDR3 loop spans 17 amino acids. Trimming cost V 2 bases and J 2 bases; bases outside gene matches: 11. CDR1 is ENHRY and CDR2 is SYGVKD in the germline V gene. CDR3 protein: CAISEGPQGIRQETQYF. As DNA, the CDR3 is TGTGCCATCAGTGAGGGACCACAGGGGATCCGGCAAGAGACCCAGTACTTC.

This clone showed up just a few times. This chain uses TRBV2 with TRBJ1-5; D ambiguous. The germline V and J ends were trimmed by 4 bases and 1 base, with 5 bases remaining between them. Germline CDR1 reads SNHLY; CDR2 reads FYNNEI. The CDR3 consists of 13 residues. The CDR3 here is CASSGQSNQPQHF. The CDR3 region has the DNA TGTGCCAGCAGTGGCCAGAGCAATCAGCCCCAGCATTTT.

This clone was recorded a few times. The chain combines TRBV18 with TRBJ2-3; D gene uncertain. There are 13 residues in the CDR3. From germline, CDR1 is KGHSH and CDR2 LQKENI. Trimming left V 3 bases short and J 4 bases short, with 8 bases between. CDR3 region: CASSPSSPDTQYF. CDR3 DNA: TGTGCCAGCTCACCGAGCAGCCCAGATACGCAGTATTTT.

This clone appeared many times. The chain recombines TRBV19 with TRBJ1-4; the D gene is possibly TRBD1 (5 bases). The CDR3 totals 17 residues. Trimming removed 4 bases at V and 1 base at J, with 16 bases between. Per the germline V gene, CDR1 is LNHDA and CDR2 is SQIVND (reference sequence). This CDR3 is CASSTGVVQGTNEKLFF. CDR3 bases: TGTGCCAGTAGTACGGGGGTTGTCCAGGGAACTAATGAAAAACTGTTTTTT.

This clone has ten or more counts. The genes are TRBV10-3 and TRBJ2-7, with TRBD2 matching over 12 bases. The CDR3 runs 13 residues. CDR1 ENHRY and CDR2 SYGVKD come from the germline V gene. V gave up 8 bases and J gave up 2 bases; unmatched junction bases: 1. The CDR3: CAIRTSGTYEQYF. Here the CDR3 DNA reads TGTGCCATCCGGACTAGCGGGACCTACGAGCAGTACTTC.

The V call is TRBV28, the J call TRBJ1-2; the D gene is possibly TRBD1 (6 bases). The V end was cut by 2 bases, the J end by 5 bases, with 15 bases between. The CDR3 length is 15 residues. The germline CDR1 and CDR2 sequences are MDHEN and SYDVKM. CDR3: CASSLLQGIGYGYTF. The CDR3 coding sequence is TGTGCCAGCAGTTTACTCCAGGGGATAGGGTATGGCTACACCTTC.

The sample holds many counts of this clone. J is TRBJ2-5 and V is TRBV2; possible D gene TRBD1, 7 bases. V was clipped by 6 bases and J by 2 bases, with 16 bases between them. Germline V gene data show CDR1 as SNHLY and CDR2 as FYNNEI. This CDR3 has 15 residues. In nucleotides, the CDR3 is TGTGCCAGCAGCCAGACTAGACAGGGACAAGAGACCCAGTACTTC. The encoded protein is CASSQTRQGQETQYF. Using reference TRBV2 and TRBJ2-5 for the parts outside the CDR3, the full variable domain is EPEVTQTPSHQVTQMGQEVILRCVPISNHLYFYWYRQILGQKVEFLVSFYNNEISEKSEIFDDQFSVERPDGSNFTLKIRSTKLEDSAMYFCASSQTRQGQETQYFGPGTRLLVL.

The CDR3 reads CASSSFIWGVSYEQYF. CDR3 coding DNA: TGTGCCAGCAGTTCTTTCATCTGGGGCGTCTCCTACGAGCAGTACTTC. This rearrangement joins TRBV6-5 to TRBJ2-7; perhaps TRBD1 as D (5 bases). CDR1 is MNHEY and CDR2 is SVGAGI in the germline V gene. This CDR3 has 16 amino acids. The V and J ends lost 4 bases and 0 bases respectively, with 16 bases between them.

This clone turned up a few times. This rearrangement joins TRBV28 to TRBJ2-2; 7 nucleotides agree with TRBD2. V lost 1 base, J lost 7 bases, and 3 bases stayed unmatched. This CDR3 is 14 amino acids long. Germline values: CDR1 MDHEN, CDR2 SYDVKM. CDR3 in amino acids: CASSLSGGNGELFF. The CDR3, as DNA: TGTGCCAGCAGTTTATCGGGGGGAAACGGGGAGCTGTTTTTT.

The chain recombines TRBV15 with TRBJ1-6; perhaps TRBD1 as D (6 bases). V lost 3 bases and J lost 12, with 9 bases in between. The germline CDR1 and CDR2 sequences are LNHNV and YYDKDF (reference sequence). The CDR3 covers 12 residues. DNA for the CDR3: TGTGCCACCAGCAGGGGGGGCTTACCCCTCCACTTT. It specifies CATSRGGLPLHF.